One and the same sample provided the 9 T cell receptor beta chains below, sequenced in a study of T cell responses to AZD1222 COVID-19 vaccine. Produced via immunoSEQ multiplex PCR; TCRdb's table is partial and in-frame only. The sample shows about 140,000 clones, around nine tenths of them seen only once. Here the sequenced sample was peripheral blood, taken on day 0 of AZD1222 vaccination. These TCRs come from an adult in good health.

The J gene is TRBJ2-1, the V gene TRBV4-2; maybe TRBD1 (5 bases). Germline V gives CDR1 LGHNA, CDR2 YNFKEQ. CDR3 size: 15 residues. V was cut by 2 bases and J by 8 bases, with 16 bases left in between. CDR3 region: CASSQHWGPVDEQFF. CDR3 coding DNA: TGTGCCAGCAGCCAACACTGGGGCCCGGTGGATGAGCAGTTCTTC.

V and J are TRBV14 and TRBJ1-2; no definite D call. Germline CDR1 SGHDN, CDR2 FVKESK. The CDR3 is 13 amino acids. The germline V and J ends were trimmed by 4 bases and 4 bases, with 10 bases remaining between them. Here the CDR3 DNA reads TGTGCCAGCAGCCCAAGGGCTGGCTATGGCTACACCTTC. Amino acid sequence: CASSPRAGYGYTF.

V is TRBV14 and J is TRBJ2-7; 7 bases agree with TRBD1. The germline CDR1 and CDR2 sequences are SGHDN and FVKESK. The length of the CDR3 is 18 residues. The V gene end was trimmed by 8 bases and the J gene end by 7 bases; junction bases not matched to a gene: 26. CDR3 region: CASRPGATGETYSEEQYF. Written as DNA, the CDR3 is TGTGCCAGCCGCCCAGGAGCTACAGGGGAAACCTACAGTGAGGAGCAGTACTTC.

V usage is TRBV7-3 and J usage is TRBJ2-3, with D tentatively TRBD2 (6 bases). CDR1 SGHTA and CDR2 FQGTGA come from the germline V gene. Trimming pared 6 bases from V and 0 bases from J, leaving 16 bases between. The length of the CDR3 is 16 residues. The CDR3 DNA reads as TGTGCCAGCAGGCAATTCGGCGGGATTAGCACAGATACGCAGTATTTT. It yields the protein CASRQFGGISTDTQYF. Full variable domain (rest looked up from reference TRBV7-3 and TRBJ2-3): GAGVSQTPSNKVTEKGKYVELRCDPISGHTALYWYRQSLGQGPEFLIYFQGTGAADDSGLPNDRFFAVRPEGSVSTLKIQRTERGDSAVYLCASRQFGGISTDTQYFGPGTRLTVL.

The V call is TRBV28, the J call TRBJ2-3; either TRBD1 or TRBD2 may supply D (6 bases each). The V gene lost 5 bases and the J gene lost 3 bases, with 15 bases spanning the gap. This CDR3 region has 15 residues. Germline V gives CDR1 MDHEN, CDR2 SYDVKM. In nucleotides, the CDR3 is TGTGCCAGCAGTGGAGGGGGTCAGGGGACAGATACGCAGTATTTT. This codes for CASSGGGQGTDTQYF.

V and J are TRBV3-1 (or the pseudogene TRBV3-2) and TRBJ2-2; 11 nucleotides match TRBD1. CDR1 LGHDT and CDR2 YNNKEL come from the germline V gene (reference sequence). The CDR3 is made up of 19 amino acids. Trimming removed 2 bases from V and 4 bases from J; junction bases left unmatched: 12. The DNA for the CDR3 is TGTGCCAGCAGCCAACCCTGGACAGGGGGCGCCTTAGGCACCGGGGAGCTGTTTTTT. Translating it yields CASSQPWTGGALGTGELFF.

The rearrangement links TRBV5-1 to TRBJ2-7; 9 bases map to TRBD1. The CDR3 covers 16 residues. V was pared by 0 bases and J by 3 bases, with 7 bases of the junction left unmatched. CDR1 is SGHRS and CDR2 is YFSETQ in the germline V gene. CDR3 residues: CASSLAPGQGHYEQYF. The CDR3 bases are TGCGCCAGCAGCTTGGCTCCGGGACAGGGTCACTACGAGCAGTACTTC.

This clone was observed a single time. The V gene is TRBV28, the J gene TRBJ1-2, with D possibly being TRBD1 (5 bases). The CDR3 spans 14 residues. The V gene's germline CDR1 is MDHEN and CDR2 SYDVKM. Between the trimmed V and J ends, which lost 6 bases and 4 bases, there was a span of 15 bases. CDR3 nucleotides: TGTGCCAGCAGACGACCGGGACGGTCCTATGGCTACACCTTC. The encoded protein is CASRRPGRSYGYTF.

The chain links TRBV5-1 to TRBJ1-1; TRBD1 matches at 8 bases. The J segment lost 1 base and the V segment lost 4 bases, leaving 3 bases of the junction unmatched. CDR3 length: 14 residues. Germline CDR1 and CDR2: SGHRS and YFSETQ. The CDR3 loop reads CASSGQGGNTEAFF. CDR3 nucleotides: TGCGCCAGCAGCGGACAGGGAGGGAACACTGAAGCTTTCTTT.